What follows are 30 T cell receptor beta chains derived from one specimen sequenced in a study of blood T cell repertoires in COVID-19. Repertoires were generated with immunoSEQ multiplex PCR, while TCRdb's copy carries only in-frame clones and drops some. The top ten clones hold around a sixth of a sample with approximately 210,000 clones, 65% to 80% of them seen once. The sequencing sample was made of PBMCs or T cells enriched from blood (not recorded which). The receptor source for this set is a woman aged 45-65 years with acute COVID-19.

The sample holds a few counts of this clone. V gene TRBV2 combines with J gene TRBJ1-1, with unresolved D. The V gene's germline CDR1 is SNHLY and CDR2 FYNNEI. The germline V and J ends were trimmed by 5 bases and 1 base, with 11 bases remaining between them. CDR3 length: 14 amino acids. CDR3 region: CASSPRRENTEAFF. CDR3 DNA: TGTGCCAGCAGTCCCCGACGGGAGAACACTGAAGCTTTCTTT.

The rearrangement uses TRBV5-4 and TRBJ2-2, with unresolved D. V lost 0 bases to trimming and J lost 1 base, with 4 bases between them. CDR1 and CDR2 (germline): SGHNT, YYREEE (reference sequence). This CDR3 is built from 14 residues. The CDR3 loop reads CASSLVQNTGELFF. The CDR3 DNA is TGTGCCAGCAGCTTGGTCCAGAACACCGGGGAGCTGTTTTTT.

The chain recombines TRBV18 with TRBJ2-7, with 10 bases lining up with TRBD2. J was trimmed by 7 bases and V by 2 bases; bases with no gene match: 8. CDR1 and CDR2 from the germline V gene are KGHSH and LQKENI. The CDR3 runs 15 residues. The CDR3 spells CASSPGLAGVVEQYV. CDR3 nucleotides: TGTGCCAGCTCACCAGGTCTAGCGGGGGTGGTTGAGCAGTACGTC.

The CDR3 spells CASSEGLRTDTQYF. Written as DNA, the CDR3 is TGCGCCAGCAGCGAGGGACTCAGAACAGATACGCAGTATTTT. The chain combines TRBV5-1 with TRBJ2-3; TRBD2 might be the D (6 bases). The CDR3 has 14 residues. Trimming left V 4 bases short and J 3 bases short, with 12 bases between. CDR1 is SGHRS and CDR2 is YFSETQ in the germline V gene. Full variable domain (outside the CDR3, taken from reference TRBV5-1 and TRBJ2-3): KAGVTQTPRYLIKTRGQQVTLSCSPISGHRSVSWYQQTPGQGLQFLFEYFSETQRNKGNFPGRFSGRQFSNSRSEMNVSTLELGDSALYLCASSEGLRTDTQYFGPGTRLTVL.

The J gene is TRBJ2-1, the V gene TRBV6-1, with 10 bases aligning to TRBD2. The V and J ends lost 3 bases and 8 bases, in that order; junction bases with no gene match: 10. CDR1 MNHNS and CDR2 SASEGT come from the germline V gene. This CDR3 comprises 16 residues. CDR3 amino acids: CASSDLSGGGSYEQFF. In DNA form, the CDR3 reads TGTGCCAGCAGTGATCTGAGCGGGGGGGGGAGTTATGAGCAGTTCTTC.

The V call is TRBV5-1, the J call TRBJ1-2; no clear D gene. The germline gives CDR1 SGHRS, CDR2 YFSETQ. With 1 base removed from V and 6 bases from J, the gap between germline ends came to 13 bases. This CDR3 has 14 residues. For the CDR3, the DNA is TGCGCCAGCAGCTTGCAGCTAGCCAGCGATGGCTACACCTTC. Encoded protein: CASSLQLASDGYTF.

The V gene is TRBV30, the J gene TRBJ2-7; maybe TRBD2 (5 bases). The ends were cut back, 3 bases at V and 6 bases at J, with 12 bases in the middle. Per germline, CDR1 GTSNPN and CDR2 SVGIG (reference sequence). CDR3 length: 12 residues. The CDR3 sequence is CAWRGTGSEQYV. CDR3 nucleotides: TGTGCCTGGAGAGGAACTGGGAGCGAGCAGTACGTC.

There are a few counts of this clone. The chain carries TRBV4-1 and TRBJ1-3; D ambiguous. Germline V lookup: CDR1 MGHRA, CDR2 YSYEKL. The CDR3 length is 13 residues. The germline V and J ends were trimmed by 3 bases and 6 bases, with 9 bases remaining between them. CDR3 nucleotides: TGCGCCAGCAGCCATGACTTAAAAAACACCATATATTTT. Translated, it gives CASSHDLKNTIYF.

The chain carries TRBV6-5 and TRBJ2-3; TRBD1 aligns across 10 bases. CDR3 length equals 13 residues. The V gene end was trimmed by 10 bases and the J gene end by 4 bases; junction bases not matched to a gene: 5. Per the germline V gene, CDR1 is MNHEY and CDR2 is SVGAGI. CDR3 amino acids: CATRQGAADTQYF. DNA of the CDR3: TGTGCCACCCGACAGGGGGCAGCAGATACGCAGTATTTT.

The V call is TRBV10-2, the J call TRBJ1-4, with D perhaps matching TRBD1 (5 bases). V was pared by 5 bases and J by 4 bases, with 5 bases between. The germline gives CDR1 WSHSY, CDR2 SAAADI. There are 12 residues in the CDR3. The CDR3 protein is CASSQGNEKLFF. CDR3 coding DNA: TGCGCCAGCAGTCAGGGTAATGAAAAACTGTTTTTT.

This clone has only a few counts. The chain recombines TRBV5-5 with TRBJ1-2, with 7 bases lining up with TRBD1. V shed 3 bases, J shed 3 bases, and the junction held 14 bases outside the gene matches. Per the germline V gene, CDR1 is SGHKS and CDR2 is YYEKEE (reference sequence). The CDR3 sequence is 17 residues long. The CDR3 reads CASSSLYPRGTDYGYTF. Written as DNA, the CDR3 is TGTGCCAGCAGCTCCCTCTACCCCAGGGGGACAGACTATGGCTACACCTTC.

Here the CDR3 reads CASSYRGQNNQPQHF. CDR3 nucleotide sequence: TGCGCCAGCAGCTACCGAGGACAGAACAATCAGCCCCAGCATTTT. This chain links TRBV5-1 with TRBJ1-5; tentatively, D is TRBD1 (6 bases). The V end was cut by 3 bases, the J end by 3 bases, with 13 bases between. In germline, CDR1 is SGHRS, CDR2 YFSETQ. The CDR3 loop spans 15 amino acids.

This chain uses TRBV5-1 with TRBJ1-1; D perhaps matches TRBD1 (6 bases). The CDR3 is 16 residues long. The germline CDR1 and CDR2 sequences are SGHRS and YFSETQ. With 0 bases removed from V and 7 bases from J, the gap between germline ends came to 19 bases. The CDR3 coding sequence is TGCGCCAGCAGCTTGGACAGGGAGCCTTTTCGGAGTGAAGCTTTCTTT. Its protein product is CASSLDREPFRSEAFF.

The chain couples TRBV7-2 to TRBJ2-5; maybe TRBD1 (7 bases). The length of the CDR3 is 19 residues. Trimming removed 5 bases from V and 5 bases from J, with 30 bases in between. Germline CDR1 reads SGHTA; CDR2 reads FQGNSA. The DNA of the CDR3 is TGTGCCAGCAGCCGGTGGGGGATAGGGGGCACGACTAGTCAGGAGACCCAGTACTTC. Translation: CASSRWGIGGTTSQETQYF.

The chain links TRBV7-2 to TRBJ1-5; D possibly corresponds to TRBD1 (6 bases). This CDR3 is built from 15 residues. V shed 5 bases and J shed 4 bases, with 15 bases lying between them. In germline, CDR1 is SGHTA, CDR2 FQGNSA. CDR3 in amino acids: CASSATGTQNQPQHF. The CDR3 bases are TGTGCCAGCAGCGCCACCGGGACACAGAATCAGCCCCAGCATTTT.

V gene TRBV11-2 combines with J gene TRBJ1-3, with 7 nucleotides matching TRBD1. Losses at the gene ends were 3 bases for V and 4 bases for J; bases not matched to a gene: 3. Germline V gives CDR1 SGHAT, CDR2 FQNNGV. The CDR3 consists of 14 residues. Here the CDR3 DNA reads TGTGCCAGCAGCTTCGGGACAGTCGGAAACACCATATATTTT. Translated: CASSFGTVGNTIYF.

V usage is TRBV4-1 and J usage is TRBJ1-2, with D unclear. Trimming pared 0 bases from V and 7 bases from J, leaving 18 bases between. The CDR3 is made up of 16 amino acids. From germline, CDR1 is MGHRA and CDR2 YSYEKL. The CDR3 DNA reads TGCGCCAGCAGCCAAGATCTGCAGACTTACCACCCTGGCTACACCTTC. It specifies CASSQDLQTYHPGYTF.

The J gene is TRBJ2-3, the V gene TRBV7-3, with D possibly being TRBD2 (5 bases). The V and J ends lost 5 bases and 1 base respectively, with 10 bases between them. CDR3 length: 14 residues. Per germline, CDR1 SGHTA and CDR2 FQGTGA. CDR3 DNA sequence: TGTGCCAGCAGCAAAATCGGGGGCACAGATACGCAGTATTTT. Residues: CASSKIGGTDTQYF.

The chain links TRBV6-2 or TRBV6-3 to TRBJ1-1; TRBD1 is a possible D gene (5 bases). The V gene lost 0 bases and the J gene lost 2 bases, with 7 bases spanning the gap. This CDR3 comprises 14 residues. Germline V gene lookup returns CDR1 MNHEY and CDR2 SVGEGT. The CDR3 DNA follows: TGTGCCAGCAGTTACTCGGGGCGTAACACTGAAGCTTTCTTT. It translates to CASSYSGRNTEAFF.

This chain joins TRBV2 and TRBJ1-2; D remains unclear. The germline gives CDR1 SNHLY, CDR2 FYNNEI. The V and J ends lost 6 bases and 5 bases respectively, with 10 bases between them. The CDR3 consists of 12 residues. CDR3 residues: CASRQQKYGYTF. DNA of the CDR3: TGTGCCAGCAGACAGCAAAAATATGGCTACACCTTC. The complete variable domain, with remaining parts taken from reference TRBV2 and TRBJ1-2, reads EPEVTQTPSHQVTQMGQEVILRCVPISNHLYFYWYRQILGQKVEFLVSFYNNEISEKSEIFDDQFSVERPDGSNFTLKIRSTKLEDSAMYFCASRQQKYGYTFGSGTRLTVV.

Concerning this clone: One end of the junction is discordant with germline, which a read error may explain. The chain uses TRBV7-7 and TRBJ2-5; 13 bases are a match to TRBD2. Germline values: CDR1 SSHAT, CDR2 FNYEAQ (reference sequence). This CDR3 is 15 amino acids long. CDR3 sequence (DNA): TGTGCTAGCAGCTTAGGACTAGCGGGGGTAGAGACCCAGTACTTC. Translation: CASSLGLAGVETQYF.

The J gene is TRBJ1-2, the V gene TRBV28; TRBD1 matches 8 bases. The V and J ends lost 4 bases and 8 bases, in that order; junction bases with no gene match: 12. This CDR3 spans 15 amino acids. Germline V gene sequence: CDR1 MDHEN, CDR2 SYDVKM. The CDR3 coding sequence is TGTGCCAGCAGTTCATTGACAGGGGCCGGCCGGGGCTACACCTTC. Translation gives CASSSLTGAGRGYTF.

This clone was counted only a few times. The chain recombines TRBV12-3 or TRBV12-4 with TRBJ2-2; a weak D match, TRBD2 (5 bases). This CDR3 comprises 13 residues. The ends were cut back, 6 bases at V and 4 bases at J, with 9 bases in the middle. In DNA form, the CDR3 reads TGTGCCAGCAGCCCGGACTCCACCGGGGAGCTGTTTTTT. It codes for CASSPDSTGELFF.

V and J are TRBV4-1 and TRBJ2-1, with unresolved D. The CDR3 covers 16 residues. The V gene lost 7 bases and the J gene lost 7 bases, with 23 bases spanning the gap. In germline, CDR1 is MGHRA, CDR2 YSYEKL. CDR3 sequence reads: CASTPRTTAPANEQFF. CDR3 DNA sequence: TGCGCCAGCACCCCGAGAACAACCGCCCCAGCGAATGAGCAGTTCTTC.

The CDR3 loop is CAWSLSSGANVLTF. The DNA of the CDR3 is TGTGCCTGGTCACTGTCCTCTGGGGCCAACGTCCTGACTTTC. The rearrangement uses TRBV30 and TRBJ2-6; D call uncertain. CDR1 GTSNPN and CDR2 SVGIG come from the germline V gene (reference sequence). This CDR3 has 14 amino acids. V was shortened by 5 bases and J by 0 bases, with 8 bases between the two germline ends.

J is TRBJ2-2 and V is TRBV27; maybe TRBD2 (5 bases). Germline V gene lookup returns CDR1 MNHEY and CDR2 SMNVEV (reference sequence). V was shortened by 3 bases and J by 5 bases, with 13 bases between the two germline ends. This CDR3 region has 15 residues. The CDR3 sequence is CASSFYLGRTGELFF. The CDR3 nucleotides read TGTGCCAGCAGTTTTTATTTGGGGAGAACCGGGGAGCTGTTTTTT.

On this clone: One junction end disagrees with the germline gene, perhaps due to a read error. The rearrangement joins TRBV28 to TRBJ2-3; tentatively, D is TRBD1 (6 bases). The CDR3 runs 15 residues. CDR1 and CDR2 (germline): MDHEN, SYDVKM. In DNA form, the CDR3 reads TGTGCCAACAGTTTGGAGGAGATTGGGGGCGGTACGCAGTATTTT. It encodes CANSLEEIGGGTQYF. Filled out from reference TRBV28 and TRBJ2-3, the complete variable domain reads DVKVTQSSRYLVKRTGEKVFLECVQDMDHENMFWYRQDPGLGLRLIYFSYDVKMKEKGDIPEGYSVSREKKERFSLILESASTNQTSMYLCANSLEEIGGGTQYFGPGTRLTVL.

This chain uses TRBV12-3 or TRBV12-4 with TRBJ1-1; D unresolved. The CDR3 spans 12 residues. Trimming pared 3 bases from V and 7 bases from J, leaving 9 bases between. The CDR3 loop reads CASSFYGSEAFF. The CDR3 DNA is TGTGCCAGCAGTTTTTATGGCAGTGAAGCTTTCTTT.

V is TRBV4-1 and J is TRBJ1-4, with TRBD1 matching over 7 bases. The CDR3 contains 17 residues. Trimming took 1 base from V and 8 from J; bases not matched to a gene: 13. CDR1 and CDR2 (germline): MGHRA, YSYEKL. The CDR3: CASSQGSDRQNREKLFF. The DNA for the CDR3 is TGCGCCAGCAGCCAAGGGTCGGACAGGCAAAATAGAGAAAAACTGTTTTTT.

This chain joins TRBV5-1 and TRBJ2-3; D gene uncertain. V lost 0 bases and J lost 5, with 7 bases in between. CDR3 length: 13 amino acids. Per the germline V gene, CDR1 is SGHRS and CDR2 is YFSETQ. In nucleotides, the CDR3 is TGCGCCAGCAGCTTGGCGAACAAAGATACGCAGTATTTT. It codes for CASSLANKDTQYF.